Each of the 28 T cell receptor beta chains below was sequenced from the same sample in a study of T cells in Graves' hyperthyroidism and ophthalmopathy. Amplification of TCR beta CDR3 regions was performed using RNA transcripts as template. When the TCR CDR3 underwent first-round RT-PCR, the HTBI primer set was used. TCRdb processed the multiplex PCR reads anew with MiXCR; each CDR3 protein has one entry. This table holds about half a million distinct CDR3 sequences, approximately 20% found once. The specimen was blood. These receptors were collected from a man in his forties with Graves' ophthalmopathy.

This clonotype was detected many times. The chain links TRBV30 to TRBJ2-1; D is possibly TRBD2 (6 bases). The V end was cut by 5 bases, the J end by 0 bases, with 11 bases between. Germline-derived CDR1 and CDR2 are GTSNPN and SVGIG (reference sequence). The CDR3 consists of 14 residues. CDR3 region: CAWAGLSSYNEQFF. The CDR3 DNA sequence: TGTGCCTGGGCCGGACTAAGCTCCTACAATGAGCAGTTCTTC.

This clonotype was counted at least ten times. CDR3 in DNA: TGTGCCAGCAGTCCCCTTGGACTAGTAAGACGAGAGACCCAGTACTTC. This encodes CASSPLGLVRRETQYF. The chain employs TRBV28 and TRBJ2-5; 7 positions match TRBD2. V lost 5 bases, J lost 4 bases, and 13 bases stayed unmatched. The CDR3 runs 16 residues. Germline CDR1 reads MDHEN; CDR2 reads SYDVKM.

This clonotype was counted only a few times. The DNA for the CDR3 is TGTGCCAGCAGTTACAGACAGTCTAGCACAGATACGCAGTATTTT. Protein sequence: CASSYRQSSTDTQYF. This chain uses TRBV27 with TRBJ2-3; weak D call: TRBD1 (5 bases). CDR3 length equals 15 residues. The germline V gene has CDR1 MNHEY and CDR2 SMNVEV (reference sequence). The V end was cut by 4 bases, the J end by 0 bases, with 11 bases between.

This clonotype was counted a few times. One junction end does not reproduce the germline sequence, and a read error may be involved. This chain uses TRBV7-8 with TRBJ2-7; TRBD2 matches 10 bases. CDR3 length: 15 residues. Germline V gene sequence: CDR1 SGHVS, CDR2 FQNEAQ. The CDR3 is CASNQRTSGTYEQCF. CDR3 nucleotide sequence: TGTGCCAGCAACCAGAGGACTAGCGGAACCTACGAGCAGTGCTTC.

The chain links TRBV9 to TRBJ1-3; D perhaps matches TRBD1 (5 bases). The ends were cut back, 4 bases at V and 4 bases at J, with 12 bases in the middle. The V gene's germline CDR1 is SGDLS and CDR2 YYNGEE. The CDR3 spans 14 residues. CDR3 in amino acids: CASSTTVRGNTIYF. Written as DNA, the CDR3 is TGTGCCAGCAGCACGACAGTACGAGGAAACACCATATATTTT.

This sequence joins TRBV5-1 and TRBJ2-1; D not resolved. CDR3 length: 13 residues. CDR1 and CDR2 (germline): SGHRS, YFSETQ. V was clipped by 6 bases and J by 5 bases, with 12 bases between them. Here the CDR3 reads CASTRLEDNEQFF. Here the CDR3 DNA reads TGCGCCAGCACGCGCCTAGAAGACAATGAGCAGTTCTTC.

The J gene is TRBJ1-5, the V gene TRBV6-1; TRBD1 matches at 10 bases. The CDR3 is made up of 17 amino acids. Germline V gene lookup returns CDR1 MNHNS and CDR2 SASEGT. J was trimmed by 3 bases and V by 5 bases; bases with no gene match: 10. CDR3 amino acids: CASSPRQGASANQPQHF. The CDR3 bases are TGTGCCAGCAGTCCGCGACAGGGGGCATCGGCCAATCAGCCCCAGCATTTT.

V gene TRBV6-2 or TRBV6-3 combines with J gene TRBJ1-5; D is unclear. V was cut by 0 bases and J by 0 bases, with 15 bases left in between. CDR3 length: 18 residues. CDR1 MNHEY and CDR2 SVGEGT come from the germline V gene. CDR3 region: CASSYSLDGLDSNQPQHF. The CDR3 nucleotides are TGTGCCAGCAGTTACTCCTTGGACGGCCTAGATAGCAATCAGCCCCAGCATTTT.

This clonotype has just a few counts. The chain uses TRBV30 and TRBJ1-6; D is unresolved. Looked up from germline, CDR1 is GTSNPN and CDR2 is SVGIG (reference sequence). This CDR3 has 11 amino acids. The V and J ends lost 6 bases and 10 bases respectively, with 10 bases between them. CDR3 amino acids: CACREGSPLHF. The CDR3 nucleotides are TGTGCCTGTCGGGAGGGATCACCCCTCCACTTT.

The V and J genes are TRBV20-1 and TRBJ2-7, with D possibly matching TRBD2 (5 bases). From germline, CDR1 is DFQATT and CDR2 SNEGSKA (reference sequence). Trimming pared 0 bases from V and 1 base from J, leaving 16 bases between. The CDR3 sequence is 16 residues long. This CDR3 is CSARDLAEVQSYEQYF. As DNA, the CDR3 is TGCAGTGCTAGAGATCTTGCGGAGGTACAATCCTACGAGCAGTACTTC.

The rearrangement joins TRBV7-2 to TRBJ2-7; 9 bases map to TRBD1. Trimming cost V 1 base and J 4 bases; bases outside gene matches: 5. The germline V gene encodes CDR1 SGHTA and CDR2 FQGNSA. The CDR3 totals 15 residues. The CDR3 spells CASSLGVGQGYEQYF. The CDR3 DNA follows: TGTGCCAGCAGCTTAGGTGTGGGACAGGGTTACGAGCAGTACTTC. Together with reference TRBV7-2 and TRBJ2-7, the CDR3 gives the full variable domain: GAGVSQSPSNKVTEKGKDVELRCDPISGHTALYWYRQSLGQGLEFLIYFQGNSAPDKSGLPSDRFSAERTGGSVSTLTIQRTQQEDSAVYLCASSLGVGQGYEQYFGPGTRLTVT.

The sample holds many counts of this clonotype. This CDR3 is CASRDRGVEKLFF. The CDR3 DNA follows: TGTGCCAGCAGGGACAGGGGAGTTGAGAAACTGTTTTTT. This chain joins TRBV12-3 or TRBV12-4 and TRBJ1-4; 9 bases align to TRBD1. The CDR3 extends over 13 amino acids. Trimming at V came to 6 bases and at J to 11 bases, leaving 7 bases not matched to a gene.

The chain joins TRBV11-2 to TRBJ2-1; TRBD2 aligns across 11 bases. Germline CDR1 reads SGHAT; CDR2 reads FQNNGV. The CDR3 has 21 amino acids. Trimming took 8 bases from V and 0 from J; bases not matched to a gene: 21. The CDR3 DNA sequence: TGTGCCAGCGGATACCCCCCTACCGGGACTAGCGGCCTGAGCTCCTACAATGAGCAGTTCTTC. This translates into CASGYPPTGTSGLSSYNEQFF.

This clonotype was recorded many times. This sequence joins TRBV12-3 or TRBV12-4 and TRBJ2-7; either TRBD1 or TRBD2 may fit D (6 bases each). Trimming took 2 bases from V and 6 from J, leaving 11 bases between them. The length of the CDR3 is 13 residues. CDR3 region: CASSLIGGGEQYF. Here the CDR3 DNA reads TGTGCCAGCAGTTTAATAGGGGGAGGCGAGCAGTACTTC.

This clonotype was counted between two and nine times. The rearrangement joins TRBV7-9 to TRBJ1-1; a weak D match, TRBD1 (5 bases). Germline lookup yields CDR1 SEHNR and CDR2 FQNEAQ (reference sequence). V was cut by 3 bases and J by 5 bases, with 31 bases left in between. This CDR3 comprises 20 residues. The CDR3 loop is CASSLGRLRGDRGKGTEAFF. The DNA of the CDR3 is TGTGCCAGCAGCTTGGGACGCCTAAGGGGCGATAGGGGCAAAGGGACTGAAGCTTTCTTT.

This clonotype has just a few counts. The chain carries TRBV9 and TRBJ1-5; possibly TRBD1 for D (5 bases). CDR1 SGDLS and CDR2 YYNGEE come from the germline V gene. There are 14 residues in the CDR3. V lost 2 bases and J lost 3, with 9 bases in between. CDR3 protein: CASSVGGTNQPQHF. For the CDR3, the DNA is TGTGCCAGCAGCGTTGGGGGAACCAATCAGCCCCAGCATTTT.

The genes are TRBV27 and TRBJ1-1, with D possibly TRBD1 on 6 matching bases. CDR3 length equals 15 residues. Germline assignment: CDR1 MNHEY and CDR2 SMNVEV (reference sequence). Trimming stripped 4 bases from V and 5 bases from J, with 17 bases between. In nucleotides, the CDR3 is TGTGCCAGCAGTTATCAGGGGAGAAAGGAAACTGAAGCTTTCTTT. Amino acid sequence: CASSYQGRKETEAFF.

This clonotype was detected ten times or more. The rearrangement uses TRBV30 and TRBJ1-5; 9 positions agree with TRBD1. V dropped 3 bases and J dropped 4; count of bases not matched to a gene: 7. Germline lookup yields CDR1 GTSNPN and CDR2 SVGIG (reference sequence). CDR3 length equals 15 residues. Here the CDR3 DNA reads TGTGCCTGGAGCCTTGGGACAGGGATTAATCAGCCCCAGCATTTT. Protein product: CAWSLGTGINQPQHF.

The CDR3 reads CASSLDGTRLWEQFF. CDR3 bases: TGCGCCAGCAGCTTGGACGGGACAAGGCTGTGGGAGCAGTTCTTC. The chain joins TRBV5-1 to TRBJ2-1, with TRBD1 as a possible D gene (6 bases). Germline V lookup: CDR1 SGHRS, CDR2 YFSETQ. The CDR3 length is 15 residues. The ends were cut back, 0 bases at V and 10 bases at J, with 17 bases in the middle.

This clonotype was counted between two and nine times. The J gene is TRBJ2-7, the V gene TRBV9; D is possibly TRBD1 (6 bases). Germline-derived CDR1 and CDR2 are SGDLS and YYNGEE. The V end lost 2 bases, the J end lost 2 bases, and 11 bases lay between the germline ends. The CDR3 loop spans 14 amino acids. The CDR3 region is CASSVGGRTYEQYF. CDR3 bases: TGTGCCAGCAGCGTTGGGGGCCGGACCTACGAGCAGTACTTC.

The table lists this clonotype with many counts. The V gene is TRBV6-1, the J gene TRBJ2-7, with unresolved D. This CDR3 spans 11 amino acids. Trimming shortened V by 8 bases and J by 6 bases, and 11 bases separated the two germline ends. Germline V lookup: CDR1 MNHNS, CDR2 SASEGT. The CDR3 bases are TGTGCCAGCGGGATTACCCTCGAGCAGTACTTC. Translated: CASGITLEQYF.

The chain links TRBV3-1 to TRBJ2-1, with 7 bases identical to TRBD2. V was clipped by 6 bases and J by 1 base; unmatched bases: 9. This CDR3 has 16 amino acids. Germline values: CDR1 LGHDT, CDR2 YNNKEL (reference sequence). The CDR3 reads CASSYSAGLSYNEQFF. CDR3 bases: TGTGCCAGCAGTTACTCAGCGGGACTATCCTACAATGAGCAGTTCTTC.

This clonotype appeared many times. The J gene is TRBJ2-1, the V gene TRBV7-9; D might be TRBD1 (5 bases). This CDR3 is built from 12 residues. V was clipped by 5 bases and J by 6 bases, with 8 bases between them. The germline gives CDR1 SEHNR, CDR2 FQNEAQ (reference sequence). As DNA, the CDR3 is TGTGCCAGCAGCGCTCAGGGCAATGAGCAGTTCTTC. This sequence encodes CASSAQGNEQFF.

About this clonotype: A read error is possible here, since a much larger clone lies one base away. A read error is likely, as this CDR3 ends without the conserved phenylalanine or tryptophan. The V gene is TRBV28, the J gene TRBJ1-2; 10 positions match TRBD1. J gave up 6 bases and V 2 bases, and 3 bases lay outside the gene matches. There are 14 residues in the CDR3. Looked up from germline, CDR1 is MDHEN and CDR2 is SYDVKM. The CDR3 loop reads CASSLPGQGNGYTL. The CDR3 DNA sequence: TGTGCCAGCAGTTTACCGGGACAGGGGAATGGCTACACCCTC.

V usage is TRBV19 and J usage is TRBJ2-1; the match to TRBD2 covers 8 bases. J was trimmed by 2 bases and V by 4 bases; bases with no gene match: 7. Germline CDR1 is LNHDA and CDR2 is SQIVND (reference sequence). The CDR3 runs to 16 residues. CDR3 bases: TGTGCCAGTAGTACCTCGGGGGGGGTGACCTACAATGAGCAGTTCTTC. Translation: CASSTSGGVTYNEQFF.

This CDR3 reads CASSIRPGGRTGELFF. CDR3 in DNA: TGTGCCAGTAGTATACGACCCGGGGGACGAACCGGGGAGCTGTTTTTT. The V gene is TRBV19, the J gene TRBJ2-2; perhaps TRBD2 as D (6 bases). The CDR3 has 16 amino acids. Trimming cost V 2 bases and J 5 bases, with 15 bases left between them. CDR1 is LNHDA, CDR2 SQIVND, per germline (reference sequence).

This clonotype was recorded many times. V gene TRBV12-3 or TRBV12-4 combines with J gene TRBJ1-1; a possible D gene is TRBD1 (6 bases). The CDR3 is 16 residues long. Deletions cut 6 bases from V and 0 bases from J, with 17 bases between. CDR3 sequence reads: CASSPGGAVMNTEAFF. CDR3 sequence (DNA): TGTGCCAGCAGCCCGGGGGGGGCAGTTATGAACACTGAAGCTTTCTTT.

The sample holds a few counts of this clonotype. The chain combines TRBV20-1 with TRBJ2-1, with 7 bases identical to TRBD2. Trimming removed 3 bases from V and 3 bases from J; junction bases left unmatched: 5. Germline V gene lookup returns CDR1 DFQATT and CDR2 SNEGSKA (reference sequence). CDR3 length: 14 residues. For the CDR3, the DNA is TGCAGTGCTAGGGGGCTAGCGGTCTACAATGAGCAGTTCTTC. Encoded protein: CSARGLAVYNEQFF.